This section outlines one TCR beta chain sequence together with its context. Libraries were prepared by immunoSEQ multiplex PCR; TCRdb keeps only in-frame clonotypes and omits some of them. The data show roughly 400,000 clones, with about 87% seen just once and 2.3% held by the top ten. Germline CDR1 is SGHDT and CDR2 is YYEEEE. V lost 4 bases, J lost 0 bases, and 10 bases lay in between. CDR3 size: 15 residues. Patients from Seattle were sampled longitudinally, starting during active infection. The data were obtained in a study of blood T cell repertoires in COVID-19. The material sequenced was peripheral blood. The receptor comes from a woman between 55 and 75 years old with COVID-19, enrolled during active disease. The chain has TRBV5-6 and TRBJ1-4; no reliable D call. CDR3 sequence reads: CASSPGIATNEKLFF. CDR3 DNA sequence: TGTGCCAGCAGCCCCGGGATTGCAACTAATGAAAAACTGTTTTTT.